A selection of T cell receptor beta chains follows, all from one sample in a study of beta chain features in type 1 diabetes. Method: immunoSEQ multiplex PCR; TCRdb's copy keeps in-frame clones and lacks some. The sample contains 140,000 to 150,000 clones, about 13% of which appear only once. What was sequenced was central memory CD4+ T cells from blood. All receptors derive from a man aged 18 to 30 with type 1 diabetes. CDR3s include the opening cysteine and the closing phenylalanine or tryptophan. D genes are given only for firm matches. Expanded clones are given a class, and other clones once, few, many or no size at all.

j_call v_call clone_size d_call cdr3_aa cdr3_nt
TRBJ2-7 TRBV5-8 . . CASSLGTESGYEQYF TGTGCCAGCAGCCTCGGGACCGAGAGCGGCTACGAGCAGTACTTC
TRBJ1-1 TRBV29-1 . . CSVSVARGNTEAFF TGCAGCGTCTCTGTGGCCCGGGGGAACACTGAAGCTTTCTTT
TRBJ2-1 TRBV2 . TRBD2 CATLGRASGGYYNEQFF TGTGCCACCCTCGGTCGGGCTAGCGGGGGGTATTACAATGAGCAGTTCTTC
TRBJ2-5 TRBV13 many . CASSLGQASETQYF TGTGCCAGCAGCTTAGGGCAGGCATCAGAGACCCAGTACTTC
TRBJ1-2 TRBV9 few . CASSVVSGYGYTF TGTGCCAGCAGCGTAGTCAGTGGGTATGGCTACACCTTC
TRBJ2-3 TRBV29-1 . . CSANVGTDTQYF TGCAGCGCTAATGTGGGGACAGATACGCAGTATTTT
TRBJ2-4 TRBV9 few TRBD2 CASSVGSGGGVNIQYF TGTGCCAGCAGCGTAGGTTCTGGCGGGGGTGTTAACATTCAGTACTTC
TRBJ2-1 TRBV4-2 many . CASSQDLFGSSYNEQFF TGTGCCAGCAGCCAAGATTTGTTCGGTTCCTCCTACAATGAGCAGTTCTTC
TRBJ2-3 TRBV11-2 few . CASSSSLFFGGQITDTQYF TGTGCCAGCAGCTCCAGCCTGTTTTTTGGTGGACAGATCACAGATACGCAGTATTTT
TRBJ2-1 TRBV6-6 . . CASSYSSVEQFF TGTGCCAGCAGTTACTCGTCCGTTGAGCAGTTCTTC
TRBJ1-4 TRBV29-1 few . CSARRGEKLFF TGCAGCGCTCGCAGGGGTGAAAAACTGTTTTTT
TRBJ2-1 TRBV9 . TRBD1 CASSKRTGGTNEQFF TGTGCCAGCAGCAAGAGGACAGGGGGAACCAATGAGCAGTTCTTC
TRBJ2-5 TRBV6-1 . . CASRDSRYQETQYF TGTGCCAGCAGGGACAGCCGGTACCAAGAGACCCAGTACTTC
TRBJ1-2 TRBV4-2 once . CASSQGSGREGGYTF TGTGCCAGCAGCCAAGGGTCAGGCAGGGAAGGTGGCTACACCTTC
TRBJ1-1 TRBV12-5 few . CASGPSIGQNTEAFF TGTGCTAGTGGTCCGTCCATAGGACAGAACACTGAAGCTTTCTTT
TRBJ2-3 TRBV29-1 few TRBD1 CSAPQGTLGDTQYF TGCAGCGCCCCACAGGGGACCTTAGGAGATACGCAGTATTTT